The present T cell receptor beta chain was sequenced within a study of cytomegalovirus exposure and HLA in healthy donors. PCR employed 60 Vbeta and 13 Jbeta primers. TCRdb's table, derived via immunoSEQ multiplex PCR, lists solely in-frame clones and lacks some. The sample has under 95,000 clones; roughly 8.2% are singletons. The V end lost 0 bases, the J end lost 2 bases, and 7 bases lay between the germline ends. Looked up from germline, CDR1 is SGHAT and CDR2 is FQNNGV. The CDR3 extends over 14 amino acids. Donors in the study were healthy people who gave bone marrow. The TCR originated in a man aged 45-65 years in good health and CMV-seronegative. This sequence joins TRBV11-2 and TRBJ1-2; D unclear. What was sequenced was PBMCs. CDR3: CASSLDGLNYGYTF. The CDR3 bases are TGTGCCAGCAGCTTAGACGGACTCAACTATGGCTACACCTTC.